The present T cell receptor (beta chain) was sequenced within a study of T cell repertoires in cytomegalovirus infection. TCRdb processed the reads anew with MiXCR; each CDR3 protein has one entry. The repertoire holds nearly 550,000 distinct CDR3 sequences, with about 15% as singletons. Trimming cost V 4 bases and J 4 bases; bases outside gene matches: 6. This CDR3 has 13 amino acids. The V gene's germline CDR1 is DFQATT and CDR2 SNEGSKA (reference sequence). This chain uses TRBV20-1 with TRBJ2-7; 8 bases are shared with TRBD1. Sequenced: CD8+ T cells from PBMCs. The origin of this receptor is a human donor in good health (CMV status not recorded). Some clones in this sample may be carry-over from other donors' samples. CDR3 protein: CSATGGDLYEQYF. CDR3 bases: TGCAGTGCTACAGGGGGCGATTTGTACGAGCAGTACTTC.